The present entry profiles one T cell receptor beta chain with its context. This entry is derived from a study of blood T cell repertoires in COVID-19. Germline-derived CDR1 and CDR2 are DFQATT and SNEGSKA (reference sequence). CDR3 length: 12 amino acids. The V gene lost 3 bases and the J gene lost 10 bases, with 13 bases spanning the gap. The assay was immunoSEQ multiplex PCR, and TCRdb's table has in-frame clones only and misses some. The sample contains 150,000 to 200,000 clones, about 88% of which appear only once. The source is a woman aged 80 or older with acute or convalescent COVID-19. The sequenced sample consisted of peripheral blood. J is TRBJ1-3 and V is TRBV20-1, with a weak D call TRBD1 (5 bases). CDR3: CSASMGGRTIYF. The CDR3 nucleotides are TGCAGTGCTAGTATGGGGGGTAGGACCATATATTTT.